The T cell receptor beta chain under discussion was sequenced for a study of blood T cell repertoires in COVID-19. Study-level background: COVID-19 samples from acute and convalescent phases originated in the United States, Italy and Spain. T cells, B-cell-depleted T cells, or PBMCs provided the cDNA or gDNA that served as material.

Germline V gene data show CDR1 as SGHTA and CDR2 as FQGNSA. This CDR3 spans 16 amino acids. After removal of 7 bases from V and 13 bases from J, the junction contained 18 bases not matched to a gene. In the original processing: Nucleated cell number was recorded as an estimate derived from reference gene primer amplification. Libraries were prepared by immunoSEQ multiplex PCR; TCRdb keeps only in-frame clonotypes and omits some of them. That table supplies the V and J calls and clone size; D and trimming were determined from the DNA. The sample lists around 70,000 clones, more than 75% occurring once.

This sequence originates from a man between 50 and 59 years old with active COVID-19. The gene calls are TRBV7-2 and TRBJ1-6; 8 bases line up with TRBD1. Sequencing was performed on peripheral blood. The CDR3 is CASTVGGTGGRLPLHF. The CDR3 DNA is TGTGCCAGCACCGTCGGAGGGACAGGAGGGCGTCTGCCCCTCCACTTT.